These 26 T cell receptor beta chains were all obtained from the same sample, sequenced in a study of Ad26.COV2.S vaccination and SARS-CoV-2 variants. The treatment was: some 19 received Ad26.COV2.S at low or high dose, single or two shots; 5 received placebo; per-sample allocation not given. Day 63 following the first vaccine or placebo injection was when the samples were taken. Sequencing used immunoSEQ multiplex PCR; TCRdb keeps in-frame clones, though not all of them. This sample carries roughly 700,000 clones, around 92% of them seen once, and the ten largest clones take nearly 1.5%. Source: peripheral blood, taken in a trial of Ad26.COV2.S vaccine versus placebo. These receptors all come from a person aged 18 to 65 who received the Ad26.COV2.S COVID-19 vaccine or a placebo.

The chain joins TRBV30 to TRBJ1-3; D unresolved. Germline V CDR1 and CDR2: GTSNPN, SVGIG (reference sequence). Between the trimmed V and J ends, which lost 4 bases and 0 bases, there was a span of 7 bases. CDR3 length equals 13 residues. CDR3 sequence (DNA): TGTGCCTGGACCGAAAGCTCTGGAAACACCATATATTTT. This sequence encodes CAWTESSGNTIYF. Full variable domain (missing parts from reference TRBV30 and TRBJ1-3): SQTIHQWPATLVQPVGSPLSLECTVEGTSNPNLYWYRQAAGRGLQLLFYSVGIGQISSEVPQNLSASRPQDRQFILSSKKLLLSDSGFYLCAWTESSGNTIYFGEGSWLTVV.

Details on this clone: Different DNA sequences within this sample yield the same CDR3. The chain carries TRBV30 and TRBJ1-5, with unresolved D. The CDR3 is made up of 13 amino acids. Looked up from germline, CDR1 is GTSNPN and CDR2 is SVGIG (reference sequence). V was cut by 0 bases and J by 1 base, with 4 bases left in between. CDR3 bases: TGTGCCTGGAGTGTCCGGAGCAATCAGCCCCAGCATTTT. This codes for CAWSVRSNQPQHF.

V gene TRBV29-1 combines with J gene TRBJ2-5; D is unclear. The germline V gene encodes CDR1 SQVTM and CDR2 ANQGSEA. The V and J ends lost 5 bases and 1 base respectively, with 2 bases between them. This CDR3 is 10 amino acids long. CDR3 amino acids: CSVLQETQYF. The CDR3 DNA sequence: TGCAGCGTTCTCCAAGAGACCCAGTACTTC.

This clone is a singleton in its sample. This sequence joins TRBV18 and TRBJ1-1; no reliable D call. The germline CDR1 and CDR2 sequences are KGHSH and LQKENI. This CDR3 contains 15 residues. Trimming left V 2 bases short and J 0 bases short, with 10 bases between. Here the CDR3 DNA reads TGTGCCAGCTCACCATTTGACACCATGAACACTGAAGCTTTCTTT. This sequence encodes CASSPFDTMNTEAFF.

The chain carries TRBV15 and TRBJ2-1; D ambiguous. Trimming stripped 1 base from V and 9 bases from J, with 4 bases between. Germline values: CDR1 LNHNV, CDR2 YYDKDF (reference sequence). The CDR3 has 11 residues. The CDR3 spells CATSRGGEQFF. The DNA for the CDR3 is TGTGCCACCAGCAGAGGGGGTGAGCAGTTCTTC.

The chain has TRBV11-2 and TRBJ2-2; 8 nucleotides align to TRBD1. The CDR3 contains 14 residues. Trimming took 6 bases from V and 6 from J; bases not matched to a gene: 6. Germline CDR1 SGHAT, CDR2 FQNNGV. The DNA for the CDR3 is TGTGCCAGCAGGCCCGGGACAGGTCCCGGGGAGCTGTTTTTT. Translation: CASRPGTGPGELFF.

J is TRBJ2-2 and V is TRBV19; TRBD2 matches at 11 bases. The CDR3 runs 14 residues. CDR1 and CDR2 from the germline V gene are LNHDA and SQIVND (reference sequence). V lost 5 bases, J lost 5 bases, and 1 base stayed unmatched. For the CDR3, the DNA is TGTGCCAGTAGTCGGACTAGCGGGACCGGGGAGCTGTTTTTT. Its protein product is CASSRTSGTGELFF.

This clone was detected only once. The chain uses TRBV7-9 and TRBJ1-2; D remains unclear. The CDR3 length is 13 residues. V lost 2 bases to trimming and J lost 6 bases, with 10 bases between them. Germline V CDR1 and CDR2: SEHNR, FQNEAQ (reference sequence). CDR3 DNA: TGTGCCAGCAGCTTATTGGACGGGAATGGCTACACCTTC. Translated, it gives CASSLLDGNGYTF.

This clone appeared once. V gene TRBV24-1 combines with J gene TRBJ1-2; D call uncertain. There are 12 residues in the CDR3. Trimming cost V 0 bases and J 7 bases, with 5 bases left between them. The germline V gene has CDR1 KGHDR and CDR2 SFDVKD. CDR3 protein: CATSDLSGGYTF. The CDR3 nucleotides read TGTGCCACCAGTGATTTGAGCGGTGGCTACACCTTC.

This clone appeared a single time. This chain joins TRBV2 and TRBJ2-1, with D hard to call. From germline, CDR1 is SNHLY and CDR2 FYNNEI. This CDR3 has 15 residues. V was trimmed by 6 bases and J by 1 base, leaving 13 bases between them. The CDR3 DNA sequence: TGTGCCAGCAGGGGGTGGGAAGCATCCTACAATGAGCAGTTCTTC. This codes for CASRGWEASYNEQFF.

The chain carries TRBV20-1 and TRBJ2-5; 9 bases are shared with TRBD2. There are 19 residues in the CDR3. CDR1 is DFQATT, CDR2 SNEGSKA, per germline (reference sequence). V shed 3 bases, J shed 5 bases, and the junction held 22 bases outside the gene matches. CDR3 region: CSASSALKSTSGREETQYF. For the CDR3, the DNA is TGCAGTGCTAGTTCGGCCCTTAAATCGACTAGCGGAAGGGAGGAGACCCAGTACTTC.

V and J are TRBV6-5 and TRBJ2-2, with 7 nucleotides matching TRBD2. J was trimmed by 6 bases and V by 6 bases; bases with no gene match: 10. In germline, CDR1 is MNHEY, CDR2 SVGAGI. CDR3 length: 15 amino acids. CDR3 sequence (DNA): TGTGCCAGCAGACCCTTTGGCGGGAGTCCCGGGGAGCTGTTTTTT. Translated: CASRPFGGSPGELFF.

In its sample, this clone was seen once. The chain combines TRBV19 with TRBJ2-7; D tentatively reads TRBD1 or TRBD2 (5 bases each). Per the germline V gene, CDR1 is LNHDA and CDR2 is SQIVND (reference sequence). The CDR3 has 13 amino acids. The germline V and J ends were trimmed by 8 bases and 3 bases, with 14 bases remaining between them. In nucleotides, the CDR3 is TGTGCCAGTGGGGACGGCTTAAGCTACGAGCAGTACTTC. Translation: CASGDGLSYEQYF.

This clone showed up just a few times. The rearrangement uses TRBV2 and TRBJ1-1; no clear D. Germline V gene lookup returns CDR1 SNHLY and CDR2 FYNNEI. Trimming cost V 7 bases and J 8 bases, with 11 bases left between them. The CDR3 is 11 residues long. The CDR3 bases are TGTGCCAGCAAGGAGAGTTCGGAAGCTTTCTTT. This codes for CASKESSEAFF.

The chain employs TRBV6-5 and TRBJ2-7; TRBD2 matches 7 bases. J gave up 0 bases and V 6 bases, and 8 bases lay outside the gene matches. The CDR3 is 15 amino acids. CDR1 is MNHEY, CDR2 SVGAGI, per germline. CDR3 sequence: CASRPKAGYSYEQYF. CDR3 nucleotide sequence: TGTGCCAGCAGGCCGAAAGCGGGGTACTCCTACGAGCAGTACTTC.

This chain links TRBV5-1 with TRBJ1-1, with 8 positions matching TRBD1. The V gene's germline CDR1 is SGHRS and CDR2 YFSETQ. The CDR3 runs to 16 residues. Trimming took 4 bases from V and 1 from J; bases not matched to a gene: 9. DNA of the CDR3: TGCGCCAGCAGCAATACACCAGGGACAGGGAACACTGAAGCTTTCTTT. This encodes CASSNTPGTGNTEAFF.

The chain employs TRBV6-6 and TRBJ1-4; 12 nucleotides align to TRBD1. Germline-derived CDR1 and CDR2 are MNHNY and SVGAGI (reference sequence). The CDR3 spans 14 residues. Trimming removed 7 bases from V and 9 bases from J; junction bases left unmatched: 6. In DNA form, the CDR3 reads TGTGCCAGCACCGCGGGACAGGGGGCCCAAAAACTGTTTTTT. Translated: CASTAGQGAQKLFF.

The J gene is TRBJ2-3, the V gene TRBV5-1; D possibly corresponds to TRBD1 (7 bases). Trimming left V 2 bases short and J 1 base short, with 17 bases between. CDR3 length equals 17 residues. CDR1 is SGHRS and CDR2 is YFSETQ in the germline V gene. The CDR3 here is CASSLWGPRGGTDTQYF. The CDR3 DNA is TGCGCCAGCAGCTTATGGGGACCCAGGGGGGGCACAGATACGCAGTATTTT.

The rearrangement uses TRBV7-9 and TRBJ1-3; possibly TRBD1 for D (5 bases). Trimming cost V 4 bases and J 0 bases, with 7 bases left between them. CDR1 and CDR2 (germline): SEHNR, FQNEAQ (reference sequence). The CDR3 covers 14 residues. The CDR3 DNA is TGTGCCAGCAGCTGGGGGATCTCTGGAAACACCATATATTTT. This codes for CASSWGISGNTIYF. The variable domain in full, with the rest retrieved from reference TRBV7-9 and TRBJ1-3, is DTGVSQNPRHKITKRGQNVTFRCDPISEHNRLYWYRQTLGQGPEFLTYFQNEAQLEKSRLLSDRFSAERPKGSFSTLEIQRTEQGDSAMYLCASSWGISGNTIYFGEGSWLTVV.

CDR3 amino acids: CASSRGGGWGGETQYF. CDR3 DNA: TGTGCCAGCAGTCGCGGGGGGGGATGGGGTGGCGAGACCCAGTACTTC. The rearrangement links TRBV27 to TRBJ2-5; 9 bases line up with TRBD2. Germline loops: CDR1 MNHEY, CDR2 SMNVEV (reference sequence). The CDR3 runs to 16 residues. The V gene end was trimmed by 5 bases and the J gene end by 5 bases; junction bases not matched to a gene: 12.

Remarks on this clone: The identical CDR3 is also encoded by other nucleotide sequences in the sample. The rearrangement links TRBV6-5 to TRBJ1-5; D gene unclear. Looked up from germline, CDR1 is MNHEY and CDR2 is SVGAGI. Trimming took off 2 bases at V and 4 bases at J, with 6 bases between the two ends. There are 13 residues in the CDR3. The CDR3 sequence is CASSYAENQPQHF. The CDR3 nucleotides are TGTGCCAGCAGTTACGCGGAAAATCAGCCCCAGCATTTT.

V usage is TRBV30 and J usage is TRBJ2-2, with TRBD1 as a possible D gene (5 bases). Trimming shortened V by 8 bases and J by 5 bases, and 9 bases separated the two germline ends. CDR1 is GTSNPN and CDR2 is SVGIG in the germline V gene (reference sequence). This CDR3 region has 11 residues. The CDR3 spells CARQGTGELFF. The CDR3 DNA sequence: TGTGCCCGCCAGGGAACCGGGGAGCTGTTTTTT.

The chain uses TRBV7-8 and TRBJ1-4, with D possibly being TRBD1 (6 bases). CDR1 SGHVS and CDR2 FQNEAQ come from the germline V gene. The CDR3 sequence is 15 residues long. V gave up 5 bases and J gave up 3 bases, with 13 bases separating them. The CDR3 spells CASSPMGAANEKLFF. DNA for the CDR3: TGTGCCAGCAGCCCGATGGGGGCAGCTAATGAAAAACTGTTTTTT.

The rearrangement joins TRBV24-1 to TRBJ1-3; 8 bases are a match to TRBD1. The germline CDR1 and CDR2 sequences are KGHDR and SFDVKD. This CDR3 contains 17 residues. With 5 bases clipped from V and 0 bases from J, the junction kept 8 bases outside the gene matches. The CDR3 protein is CATSGPGQGASGNTIYF. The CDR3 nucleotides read TGTGCCACCAGTGGACCCGGACAGGGCGCCTCTGGAAACACCATATATTTT.

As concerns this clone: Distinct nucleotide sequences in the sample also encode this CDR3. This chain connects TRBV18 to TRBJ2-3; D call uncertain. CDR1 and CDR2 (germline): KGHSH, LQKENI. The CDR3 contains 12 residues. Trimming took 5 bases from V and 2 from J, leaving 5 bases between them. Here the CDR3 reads CASSSYTDTQYF. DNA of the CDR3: TGTGCCAGCTCATCGTACACAGATACGCAGTATTTT.

CDR3 residues: CASSKGLAGFGTDTQYF. CDR3 sequence (DNA): TGTGCCAGCAGCAAAGGACTAGCGGGATTCGGCACAGATACGCAGTATTTT. The chain couples TRBV21-1 to TRBJ2-3; the listed D gene, TRBD2, was not tested against the DNA. TRBV21-1 counts as a pseudogene. The CDR3 has 17 residues.